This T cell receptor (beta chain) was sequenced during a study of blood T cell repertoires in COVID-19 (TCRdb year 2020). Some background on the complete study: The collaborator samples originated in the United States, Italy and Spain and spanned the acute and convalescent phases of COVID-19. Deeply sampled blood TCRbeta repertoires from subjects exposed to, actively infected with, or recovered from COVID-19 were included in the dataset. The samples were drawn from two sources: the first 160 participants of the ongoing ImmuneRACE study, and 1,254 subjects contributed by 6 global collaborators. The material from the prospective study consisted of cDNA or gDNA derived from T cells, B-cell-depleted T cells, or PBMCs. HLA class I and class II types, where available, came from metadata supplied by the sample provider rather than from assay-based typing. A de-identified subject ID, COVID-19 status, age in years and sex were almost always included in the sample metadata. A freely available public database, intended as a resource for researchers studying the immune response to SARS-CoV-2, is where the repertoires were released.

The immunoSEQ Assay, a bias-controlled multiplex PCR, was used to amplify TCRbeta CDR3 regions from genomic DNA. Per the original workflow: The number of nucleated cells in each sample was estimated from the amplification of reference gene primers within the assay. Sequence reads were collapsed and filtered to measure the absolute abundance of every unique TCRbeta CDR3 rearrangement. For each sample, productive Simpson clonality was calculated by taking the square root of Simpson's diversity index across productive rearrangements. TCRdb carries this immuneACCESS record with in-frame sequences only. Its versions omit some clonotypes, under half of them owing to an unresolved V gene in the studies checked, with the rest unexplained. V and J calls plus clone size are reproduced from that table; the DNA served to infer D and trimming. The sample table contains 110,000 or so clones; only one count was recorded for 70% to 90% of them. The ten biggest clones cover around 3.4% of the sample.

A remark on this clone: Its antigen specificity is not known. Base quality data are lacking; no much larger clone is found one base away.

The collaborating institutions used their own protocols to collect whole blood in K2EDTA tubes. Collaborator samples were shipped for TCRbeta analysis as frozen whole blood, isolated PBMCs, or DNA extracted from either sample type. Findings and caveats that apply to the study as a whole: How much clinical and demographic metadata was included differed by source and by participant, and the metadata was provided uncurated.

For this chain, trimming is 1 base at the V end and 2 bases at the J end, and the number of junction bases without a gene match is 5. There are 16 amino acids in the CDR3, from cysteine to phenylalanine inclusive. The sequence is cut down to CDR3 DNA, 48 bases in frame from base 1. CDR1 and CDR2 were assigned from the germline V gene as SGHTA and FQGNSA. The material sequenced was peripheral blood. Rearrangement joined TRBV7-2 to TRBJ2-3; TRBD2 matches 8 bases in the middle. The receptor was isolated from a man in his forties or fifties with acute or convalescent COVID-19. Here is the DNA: TGTGCCAGCAGCTTAGAGCGGGGGCCATTCACAGATACGCAGTATTTT. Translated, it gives CASSLERGPFTDTQYF.